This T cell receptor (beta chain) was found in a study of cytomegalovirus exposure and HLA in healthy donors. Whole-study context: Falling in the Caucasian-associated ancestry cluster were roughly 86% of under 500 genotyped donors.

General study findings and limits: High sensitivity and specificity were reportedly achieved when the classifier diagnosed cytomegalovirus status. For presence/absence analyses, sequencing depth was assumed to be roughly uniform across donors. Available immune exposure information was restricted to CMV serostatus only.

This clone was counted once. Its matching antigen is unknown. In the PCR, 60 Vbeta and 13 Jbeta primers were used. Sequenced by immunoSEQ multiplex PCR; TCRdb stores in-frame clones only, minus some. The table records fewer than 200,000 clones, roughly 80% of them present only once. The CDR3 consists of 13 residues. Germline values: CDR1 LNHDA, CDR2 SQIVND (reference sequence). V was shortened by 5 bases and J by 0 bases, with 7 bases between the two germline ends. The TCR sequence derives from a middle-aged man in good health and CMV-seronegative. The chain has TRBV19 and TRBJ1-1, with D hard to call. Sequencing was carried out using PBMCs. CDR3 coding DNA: TGTGCCAGTAGTCCGTACATGAACACTGAAGCTTTCTTT. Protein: CASSPYMNTEAFF. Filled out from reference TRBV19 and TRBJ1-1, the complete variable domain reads DGGITQSPKYLFRKEGQNVTLSCEQNLNHDAMYWYRQDPGQGLRLIYYSQIVNDFQKGDIAEGYSVSREKKESFPLTVTSAQKNPTAFYLCASSPYMNTEAFFGQGTRLTVV.